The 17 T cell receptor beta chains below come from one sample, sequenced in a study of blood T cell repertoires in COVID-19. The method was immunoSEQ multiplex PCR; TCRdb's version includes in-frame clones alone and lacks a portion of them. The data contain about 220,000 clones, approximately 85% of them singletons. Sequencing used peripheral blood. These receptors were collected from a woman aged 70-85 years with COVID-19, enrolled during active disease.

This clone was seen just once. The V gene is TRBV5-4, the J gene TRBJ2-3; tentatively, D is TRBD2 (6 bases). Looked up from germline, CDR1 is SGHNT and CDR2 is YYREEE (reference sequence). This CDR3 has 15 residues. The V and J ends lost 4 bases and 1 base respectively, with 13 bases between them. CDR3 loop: CASSRGGGRTDTQYF. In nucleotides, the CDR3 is TGTGCCAGCAGCCGGGGAGGCGGCCGCACAGATACGCAGTATTTT.

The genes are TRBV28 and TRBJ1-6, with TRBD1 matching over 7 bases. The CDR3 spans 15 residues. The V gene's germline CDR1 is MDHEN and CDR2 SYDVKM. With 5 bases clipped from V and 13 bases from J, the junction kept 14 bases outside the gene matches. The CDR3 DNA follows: TGTGCCAGCAGTCCGGGACAGAGCAAATTCCTCCCCCTCCACTTT. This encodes CASSPGQSKFLPLHF.

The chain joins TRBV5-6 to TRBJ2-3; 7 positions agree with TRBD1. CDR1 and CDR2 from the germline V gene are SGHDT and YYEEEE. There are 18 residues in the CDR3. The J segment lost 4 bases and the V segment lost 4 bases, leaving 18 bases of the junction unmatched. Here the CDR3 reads CASSPRGRGRRGPDTQYF. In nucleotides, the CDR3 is TGTGCCAGCAGCCCACGGGGTAGGGGGCGCAGGGGTCCAGATACGCAGTATTTT.

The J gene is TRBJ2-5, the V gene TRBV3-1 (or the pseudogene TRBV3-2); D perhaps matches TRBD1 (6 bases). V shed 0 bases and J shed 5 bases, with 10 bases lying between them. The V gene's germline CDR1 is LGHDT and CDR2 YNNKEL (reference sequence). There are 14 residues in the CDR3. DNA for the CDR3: TGTGCCAGCAGCCAAGAAGGGGGTTGGGAGACCCAGTACTTC. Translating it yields CASSQEGGWETQYF.

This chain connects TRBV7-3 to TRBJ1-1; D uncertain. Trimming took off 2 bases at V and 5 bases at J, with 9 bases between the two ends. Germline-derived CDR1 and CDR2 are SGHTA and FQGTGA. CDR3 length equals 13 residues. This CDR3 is CASSLRSGTEAFF. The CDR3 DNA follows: TGTGCCAGCAGCTTACGGTCCGGGACTGAAGCTTTCTTT. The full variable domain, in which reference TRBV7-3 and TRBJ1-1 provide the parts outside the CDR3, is GAGVSQTPSNKVTEKGKYVELRCDPISGHTALYWYRQSLGQGPEFLIYFQGTGAADDSGLPNDRFFAVRPEGSVSTLKIQRTERGDSAVYLCASSLRSGTEAFFGQGTRLTVV.

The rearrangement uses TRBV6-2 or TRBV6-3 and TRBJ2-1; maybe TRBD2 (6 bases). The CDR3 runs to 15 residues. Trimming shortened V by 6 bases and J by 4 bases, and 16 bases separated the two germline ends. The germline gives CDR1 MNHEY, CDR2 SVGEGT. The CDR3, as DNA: TGTGCCAGCAGCTCCCCCGGGGGTAGTTACAATGAGCAGTTCTTC. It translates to CASSSPGGSYNEQFF.

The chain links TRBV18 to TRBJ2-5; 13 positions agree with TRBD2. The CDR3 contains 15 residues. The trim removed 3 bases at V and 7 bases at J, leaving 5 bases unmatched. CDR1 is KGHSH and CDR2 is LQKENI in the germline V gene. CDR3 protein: CASSPGLAGPRTQYF. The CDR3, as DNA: TGTGCCAGCTCACCGGGACTAGCGGGGCCCAGGACCCAGTACTTC.

The CDR3 DNA is TGTGCCAGCAGTCAAGACCTTACAGCTAACTATGGCTACACCTTC. This gives the protein CASSQDLTANYGYTF. The rearrangement links TRBV6-1 to TRBJ1-2; no firm D call. V dropped 5 bases and J dropped 0 bases, with 13 bases sitting between them. The CDR3 loop spans 15 amino acids. CDR1 is MNHNS and CDR2 is SASEGT in the germline V gene.

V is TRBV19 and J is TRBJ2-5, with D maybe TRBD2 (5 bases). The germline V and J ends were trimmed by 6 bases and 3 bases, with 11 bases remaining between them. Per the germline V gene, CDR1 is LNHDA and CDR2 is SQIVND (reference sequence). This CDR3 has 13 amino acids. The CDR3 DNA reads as TGTGCCAGTAGCGCCACTAGGGAAGAGACCCAGTACTTC. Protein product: CASSATREETQYF.

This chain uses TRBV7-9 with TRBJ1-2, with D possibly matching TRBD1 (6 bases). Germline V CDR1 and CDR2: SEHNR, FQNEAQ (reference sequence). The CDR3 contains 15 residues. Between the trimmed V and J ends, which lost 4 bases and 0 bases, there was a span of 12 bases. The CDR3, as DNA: TGTGCCAGCAGCTACAGGGAAGGGACTAACTATGGCTACACCTTC. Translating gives CASSYREGTNYGYTF.

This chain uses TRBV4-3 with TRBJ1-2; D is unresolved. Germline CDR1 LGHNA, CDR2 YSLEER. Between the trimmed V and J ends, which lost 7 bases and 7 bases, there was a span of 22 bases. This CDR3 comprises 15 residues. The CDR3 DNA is TGCGCCAGCACCACCTCGGTGGGCCTTCACGGTGGCTACACCTTC. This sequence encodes CASTTSVGLHGGYTF.

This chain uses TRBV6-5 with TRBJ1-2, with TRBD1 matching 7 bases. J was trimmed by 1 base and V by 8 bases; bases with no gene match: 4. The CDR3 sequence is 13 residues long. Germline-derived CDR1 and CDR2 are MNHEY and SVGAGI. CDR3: CASGTEINYGYTF. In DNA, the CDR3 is TGTGCCAGCGGGACAGAGATTAACTATGGCTACACCTTC.

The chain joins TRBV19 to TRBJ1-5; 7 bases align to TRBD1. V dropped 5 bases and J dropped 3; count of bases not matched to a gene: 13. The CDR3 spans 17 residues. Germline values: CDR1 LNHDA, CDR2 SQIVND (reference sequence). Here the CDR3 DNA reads TGTGCCAGTAGTCCGCAAACCAACAGGGGACTCAATCAGCCCCAGCATTTT. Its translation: CASSPQTNRGLNQPQHF. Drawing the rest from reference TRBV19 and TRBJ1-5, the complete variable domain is DGGITQSPKYLFRKEGQNVTLSCEQNLNHDAMYWYRQDPGQGLRLIYYSQIVNDFQKGDIAEGYSVSREKKESFPLTVTSAQKNPTAFYLCASSPQTNRGLNQPQHFGDGTRLSIL.

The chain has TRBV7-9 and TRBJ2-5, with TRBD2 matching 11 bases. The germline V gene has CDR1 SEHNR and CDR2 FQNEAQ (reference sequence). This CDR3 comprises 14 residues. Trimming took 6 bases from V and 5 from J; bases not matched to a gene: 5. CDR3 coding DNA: TGTGCCAGCAGACTAGCGGGAGCGTTGGAGACCCAGTACTTC. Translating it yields CASRLAGALETQYF. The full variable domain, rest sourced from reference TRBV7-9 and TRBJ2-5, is DTGVSQNPRHKITKRGQNVTFRCDPISEHNRLYWYRQTLGQGPEFLTYFQNEAQLEKSRLLSDRFSAERPKGSFSTLEIQRTEQGDSAMYLCASRLAGALETQYFGPGTRLLVL.

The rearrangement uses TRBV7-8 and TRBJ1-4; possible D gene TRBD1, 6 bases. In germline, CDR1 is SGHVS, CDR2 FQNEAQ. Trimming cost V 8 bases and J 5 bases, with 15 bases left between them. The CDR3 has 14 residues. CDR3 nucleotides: TGTGCCAGCTCCCCCGGACAGCTAAATGAAAAACTGTTTTTT. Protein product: CASSPGQLNEKLFF.

The CDR3 DNA sequence: TGTGCCAGCTCACCACTGGGGGCGGTTAACACTGAAGCTTTCTTT. Its translation is CASSPLGAVNTEAFF. This chain links TRBV18 with TRBJ1-1, with D possibly being TRBD1 (6 bases). The germline V gene has CDR1 KGHSH and CDR2 LQKENI. The CDR3 loop spans 15 amino acids. V was pared by 1 base and J by 2 bases, with 11 bases between.

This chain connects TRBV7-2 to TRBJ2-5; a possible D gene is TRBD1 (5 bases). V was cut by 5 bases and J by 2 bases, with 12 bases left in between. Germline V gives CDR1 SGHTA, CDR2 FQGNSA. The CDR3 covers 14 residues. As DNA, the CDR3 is TGTGCCAGCAGCCACAGGACGCAACAAGAGACCCAGTACTTC. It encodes CASSHRTQQETQYF.